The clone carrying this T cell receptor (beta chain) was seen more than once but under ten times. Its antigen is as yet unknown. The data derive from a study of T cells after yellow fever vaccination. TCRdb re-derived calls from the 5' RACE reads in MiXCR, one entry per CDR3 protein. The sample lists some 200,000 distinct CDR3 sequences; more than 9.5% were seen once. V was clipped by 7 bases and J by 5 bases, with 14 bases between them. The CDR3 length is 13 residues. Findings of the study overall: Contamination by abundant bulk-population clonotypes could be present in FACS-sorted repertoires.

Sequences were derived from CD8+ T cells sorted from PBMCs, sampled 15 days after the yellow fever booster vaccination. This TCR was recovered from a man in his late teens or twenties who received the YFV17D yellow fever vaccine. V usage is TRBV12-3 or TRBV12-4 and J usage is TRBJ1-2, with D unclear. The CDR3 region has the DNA TGTGCCAGCACCCAAGTTGTAGAGTATGGCTACACCTTC. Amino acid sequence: CASTQVVEYGYTF.